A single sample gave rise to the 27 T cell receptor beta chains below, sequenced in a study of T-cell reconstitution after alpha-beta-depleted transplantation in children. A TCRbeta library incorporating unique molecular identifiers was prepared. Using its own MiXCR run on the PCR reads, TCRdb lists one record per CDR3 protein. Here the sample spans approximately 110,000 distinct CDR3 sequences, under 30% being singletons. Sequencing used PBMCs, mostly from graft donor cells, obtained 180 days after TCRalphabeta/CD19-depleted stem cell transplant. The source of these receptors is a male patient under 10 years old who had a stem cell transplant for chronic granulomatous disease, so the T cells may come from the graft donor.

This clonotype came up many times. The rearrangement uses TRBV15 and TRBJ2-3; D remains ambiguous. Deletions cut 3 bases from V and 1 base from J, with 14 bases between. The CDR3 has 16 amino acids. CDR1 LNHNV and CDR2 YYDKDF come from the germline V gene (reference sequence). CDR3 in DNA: TGTGCCACCAGCAGCCAGGAGACCCTTCGCACAGATACGCAGTATTTT. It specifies CATSSQETLRTDTQYF.

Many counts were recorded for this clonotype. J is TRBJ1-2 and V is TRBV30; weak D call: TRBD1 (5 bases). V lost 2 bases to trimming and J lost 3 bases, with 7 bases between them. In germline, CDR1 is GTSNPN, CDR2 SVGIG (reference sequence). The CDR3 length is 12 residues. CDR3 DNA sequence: TGTGCCTGGAGTACGGGGCACTATGGCTACACCTTC. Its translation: CAWSTGHYGYTF.

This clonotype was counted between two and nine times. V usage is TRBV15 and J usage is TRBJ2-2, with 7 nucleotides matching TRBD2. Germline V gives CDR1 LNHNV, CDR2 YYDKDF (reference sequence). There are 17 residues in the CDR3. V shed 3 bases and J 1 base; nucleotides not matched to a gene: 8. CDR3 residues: CATSRTSSHLNTGELFF. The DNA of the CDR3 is TGTGCCACCAGCAGGACTAGCAGTCATCTGAACACCGGGGAGCTGTTTTTT.

The CDR3 DNA reads as TGTGCCGCCCAGCGGGGGAGCACCAATGAGCAGTTCTTC. Protein product: CAAQRGSTNEQFF. This rearrangement joins TRBV10-3 to TRBJ2-1; 8 nucleotides agree with TRBD2. Trimming at V came to 11 bases and at J to 6 bases, leaving 9 bases not matched to a gene. The CDR3 totals 13 residues. Germline values: CDR1 ENHRY, CDR2 SYGVKD.

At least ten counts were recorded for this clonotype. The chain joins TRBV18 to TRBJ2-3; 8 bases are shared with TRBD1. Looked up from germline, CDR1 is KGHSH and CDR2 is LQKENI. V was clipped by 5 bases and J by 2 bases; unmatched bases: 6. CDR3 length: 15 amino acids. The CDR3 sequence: CASSNQGAATDTQYF. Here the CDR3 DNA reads TGTGCCAGCTCAAATCAGGGGGCCGCCACAGATACGCAGTATTTT.

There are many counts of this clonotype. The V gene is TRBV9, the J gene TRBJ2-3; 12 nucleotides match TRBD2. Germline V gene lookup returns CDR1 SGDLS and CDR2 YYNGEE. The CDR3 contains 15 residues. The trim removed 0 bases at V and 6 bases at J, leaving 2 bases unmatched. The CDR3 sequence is CASSVVGTSGDTQYF. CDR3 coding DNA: TGTGCCAGCAGCGTAGTTGGGACTAGCGGGGATACGCAGTATTTT.

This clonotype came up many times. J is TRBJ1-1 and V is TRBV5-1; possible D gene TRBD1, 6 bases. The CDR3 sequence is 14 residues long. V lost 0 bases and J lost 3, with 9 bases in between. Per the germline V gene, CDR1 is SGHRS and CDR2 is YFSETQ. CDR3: CASSLARGYTEAFF. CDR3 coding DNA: TGCGCCAGCAGCTTGGCTAGGGGGTACACTGAAGCTTTCTTT. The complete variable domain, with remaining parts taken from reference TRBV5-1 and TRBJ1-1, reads KAGVTQTPRYLIKTRGQQVTLSCSPISGHRSVSWYQQTPGQGLQFLFEYFSETQRNKGNFPGRFSGRQFSNSRSEMNVSTLELGDSALYLCASSLARGYTEAFFGQGTRLTVV.

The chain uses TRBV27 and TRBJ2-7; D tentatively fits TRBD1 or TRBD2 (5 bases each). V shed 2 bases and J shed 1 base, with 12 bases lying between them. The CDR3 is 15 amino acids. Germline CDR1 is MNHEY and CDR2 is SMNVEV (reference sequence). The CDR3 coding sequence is TGTGCCAGCAGTTTAACCGGGACCCCTTCCTACGAGCAGTACTTC. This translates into CASSLTGTPSYEQYF.

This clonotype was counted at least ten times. CDR3 sequence: CASSNSAEGYSNQPQHF. DNA of the CDR3: TGTGCCAGCAGCAATTCGGCGGAGGGTTATAGCAATCAGCCCCAGCATTTT. The genes are TRBV21-1 and TRBJ1-5. TRBV21-1 is noted as a pseudogene. The CDR3 has 17 residues.

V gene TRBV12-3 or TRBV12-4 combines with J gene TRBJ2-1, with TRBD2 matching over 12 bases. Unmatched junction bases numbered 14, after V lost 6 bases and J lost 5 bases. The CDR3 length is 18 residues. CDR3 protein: CASSLRQLAGGPNNEQFF. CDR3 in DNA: TGTGCCAGCAGCCTCCGCCAGCTAGCGGGAGGGCCCAACAATGAGCAGTTCTTC.

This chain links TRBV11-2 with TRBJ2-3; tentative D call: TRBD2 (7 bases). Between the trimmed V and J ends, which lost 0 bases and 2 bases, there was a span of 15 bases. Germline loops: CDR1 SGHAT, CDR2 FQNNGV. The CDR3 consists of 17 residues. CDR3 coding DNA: TGTGCCAGCAGCTTAGAGGTGGGGGGGCCGATCACAGATACGCAGTATTTT. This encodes CASSLEVGGPITDTQYF.

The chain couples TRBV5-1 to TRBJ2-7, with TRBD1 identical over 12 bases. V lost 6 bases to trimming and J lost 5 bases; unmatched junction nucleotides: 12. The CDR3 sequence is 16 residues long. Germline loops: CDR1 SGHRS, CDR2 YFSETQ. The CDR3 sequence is CASTIKPGTGGNEQYF. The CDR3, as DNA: TGCGCCAGCACCATAAAACCTGGGACAGGGGGCAACGAGCAGTACTTC.

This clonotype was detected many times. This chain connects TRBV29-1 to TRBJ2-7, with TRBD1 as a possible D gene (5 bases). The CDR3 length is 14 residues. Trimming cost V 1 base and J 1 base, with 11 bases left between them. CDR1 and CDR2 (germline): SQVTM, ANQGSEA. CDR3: CSVEVPGHSYEQYF. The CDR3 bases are TGCAGCGTTGAAGTTCCCGGACATTCCTACGAGCAGTACTTC.

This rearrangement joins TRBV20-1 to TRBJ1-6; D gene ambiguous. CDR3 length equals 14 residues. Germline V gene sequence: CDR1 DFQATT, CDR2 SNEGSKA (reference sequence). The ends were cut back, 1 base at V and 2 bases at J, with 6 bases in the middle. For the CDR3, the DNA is TGCAGTGCTAGAGGTGACACCTATAATTCACCCCTCCACTTT. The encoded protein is CSARGDTYNSPLHF.

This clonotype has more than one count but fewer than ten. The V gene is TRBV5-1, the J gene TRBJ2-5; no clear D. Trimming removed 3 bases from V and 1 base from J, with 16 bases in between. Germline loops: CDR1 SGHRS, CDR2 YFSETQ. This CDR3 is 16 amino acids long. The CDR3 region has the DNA TGCGCCAGCAGCTCCCACCCCACAAGTACCCAAGAGACCCAGTACTTC. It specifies CASSSHPTSTQETQYF.

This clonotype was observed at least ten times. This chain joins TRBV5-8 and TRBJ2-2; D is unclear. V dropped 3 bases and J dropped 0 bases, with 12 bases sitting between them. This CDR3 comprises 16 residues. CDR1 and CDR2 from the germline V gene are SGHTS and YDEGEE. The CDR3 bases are TGTGCCAGCAGCTACTACGCCGGACCGAACACCGGGGAGCTGTTTTTT. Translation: CASSYYAGPNTGELFF.

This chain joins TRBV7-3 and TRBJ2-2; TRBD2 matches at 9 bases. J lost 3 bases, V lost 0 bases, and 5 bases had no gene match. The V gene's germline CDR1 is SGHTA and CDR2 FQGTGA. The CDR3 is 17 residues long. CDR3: CASSLTAGGPYTGELFF. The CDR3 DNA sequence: TGTGCCAGCAGCTTAACGGCGGGAGGGCCGTACACCGGGGAGCTGTTTTTT.

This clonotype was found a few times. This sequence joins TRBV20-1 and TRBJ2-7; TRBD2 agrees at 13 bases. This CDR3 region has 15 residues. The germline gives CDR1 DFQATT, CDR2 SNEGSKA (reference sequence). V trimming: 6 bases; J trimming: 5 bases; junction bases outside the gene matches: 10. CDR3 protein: CSAQTGTSGIHEQYF. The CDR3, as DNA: TGCAGTGCCCAAACTGGGACTAGCGGGATCCACGAGCAGTACTTC.

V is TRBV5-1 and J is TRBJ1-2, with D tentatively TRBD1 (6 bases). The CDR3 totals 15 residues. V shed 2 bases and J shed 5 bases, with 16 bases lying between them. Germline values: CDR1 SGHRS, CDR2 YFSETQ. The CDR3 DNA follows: TGCGCCAGCAGCTTAACAGGGACTCCTCGGTATGGCTACACCTTC. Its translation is CASSLTGTPRYGYTF.

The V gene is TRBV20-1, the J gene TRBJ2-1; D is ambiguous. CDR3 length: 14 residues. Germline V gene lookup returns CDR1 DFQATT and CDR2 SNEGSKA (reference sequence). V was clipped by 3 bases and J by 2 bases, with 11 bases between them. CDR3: CSARVVGTYNEQFF. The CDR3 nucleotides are TGCAGTGCTAGGGTCGTCGGTACCTACAATGAGCAGTTCTTC.

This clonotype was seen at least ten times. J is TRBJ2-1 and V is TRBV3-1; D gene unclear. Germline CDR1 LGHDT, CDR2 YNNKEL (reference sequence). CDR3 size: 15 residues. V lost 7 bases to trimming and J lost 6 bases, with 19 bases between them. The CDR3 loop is CASNPSGLFGNEQFF. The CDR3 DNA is TGTGCCAGCAACCCGTCGGGCCTTTTCGGCAATGAGCAGTTCTTC.

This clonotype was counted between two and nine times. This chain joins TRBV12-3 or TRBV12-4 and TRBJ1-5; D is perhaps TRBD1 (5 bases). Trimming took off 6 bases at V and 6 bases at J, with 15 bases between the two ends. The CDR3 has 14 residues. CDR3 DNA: TGTGCCAGCAGCCTCGCAGGGAGCGGTCAGCCCCAGCATTTT. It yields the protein CASSLAGSGQPQHF.

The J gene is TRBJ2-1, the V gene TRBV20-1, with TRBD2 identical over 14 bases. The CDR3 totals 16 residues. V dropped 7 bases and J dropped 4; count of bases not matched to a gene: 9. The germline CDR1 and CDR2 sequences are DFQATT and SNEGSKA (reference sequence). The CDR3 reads CSVSGTSGRGYNEQFF. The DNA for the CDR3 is TGCAGTGTCTCCGGGACTAGCGGGAGAGGATACAATGAGCAGTTCTTC.

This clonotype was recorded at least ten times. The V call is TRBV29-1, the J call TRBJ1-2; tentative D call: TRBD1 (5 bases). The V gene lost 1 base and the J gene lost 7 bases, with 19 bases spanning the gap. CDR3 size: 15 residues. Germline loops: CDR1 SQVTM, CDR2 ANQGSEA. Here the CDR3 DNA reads TGCAGCGTTGAAGCCCCAGGGAGCTCGATCCGTGGCTACACCTTC. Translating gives CSVEAPGSSIRGYTF.

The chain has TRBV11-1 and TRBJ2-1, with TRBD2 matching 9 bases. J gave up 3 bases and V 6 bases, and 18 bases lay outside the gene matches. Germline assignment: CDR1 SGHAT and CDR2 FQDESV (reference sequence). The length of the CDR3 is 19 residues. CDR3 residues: CASRNFKALSGGIYNEQFF. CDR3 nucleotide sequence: TGTGCCAGCAGAAACTTCAAGGCTCTAAGCGGGGGGATCTACAATGAGCAGTTCTTC.

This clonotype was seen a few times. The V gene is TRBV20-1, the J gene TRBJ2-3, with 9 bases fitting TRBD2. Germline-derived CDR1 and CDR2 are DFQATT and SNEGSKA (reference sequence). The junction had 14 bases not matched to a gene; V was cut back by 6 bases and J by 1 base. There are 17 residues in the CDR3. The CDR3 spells CSAEWDQASGGTDTQYF. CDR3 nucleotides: TGCAGTGCAGAGTGGGATCAGGCTAGCGGGGGCACAGATACGCAGTATTTT.

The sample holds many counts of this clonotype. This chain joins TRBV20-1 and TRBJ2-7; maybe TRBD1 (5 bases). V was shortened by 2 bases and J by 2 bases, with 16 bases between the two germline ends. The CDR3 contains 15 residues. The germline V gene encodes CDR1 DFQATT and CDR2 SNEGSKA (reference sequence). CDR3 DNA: TGCAGTGCTAGACTGACGCACAGGTCCCCCTACGAGCAGTACTTC. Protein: CSARLTHRSPYEQYF.